The following is a TCR beta chain sequence with its context. Its antigen is as yet unknown. The time point was: blood 2 weeks post-SBRT. Stated treatment: 15 Gy SBRT to primary tumor, nephrectomy 4 weeks later. Serial blood draws occurred at baseline and 2 and 4 weeks post-SBRT. This sample is part of a study of radiation and T cells in renal cell carcinoma. Study summary: Nephrectomy followed 15 Gy stereotactic body radiation by 4 weeks. Study conclusions and caveats: From baseline, blood top tumor clonotypes peaked at 2 weeks post-radiation.

Between the trimmed V and J ends, which lost 0 bases and 3 bases, there was a span of 15 bases. CDR1 and CDR2 (germline): SGHDT, YYEEEE. CDR3 length: 16 amino acids. The table came from immunoSEQ multiplex PCR; TCRdb's copy has only in-frame clones and leaves some out. The table has tens of thousands of clones, roughly four fifths seen once; the top ten hold approximately 7%. This TCR was sampled from a man in his sixties with renal cell carcinoma. The sample here was blood, taken from a patient whose treatment included radiotherapy and nephrectomy. V and J are TRBV5-6 and TRBJ1-2; no clear D. The CDR3 DNA is TGTGCCAGCAGCTTGGCCGATCTTGGCGGCCACTATGGCTACACCTTC. This sequence encodes CASSLADLGGHYGYTF.